The clone carrying this T cell receptor (beta chain) registers medium-sized by frequency. The data derive from a study of T cell clusters in autoimmune cytopenias. CDR1 and CDR2 from the germline V gene are SGHDT and YYEEEE. This CDR3 is built from 15 residues. Each sample's input was 250 ng genomic DNA, 35,000 to 40,000 genome equivalents. TRB rearrangements were amplified by touch-down multiplex PCR with mixed TRB-A/B primers. Reprocessing the multiplex PCR reads, TCRdb reports a single entry for every CDR3 protein and omits DNA. There are about 3,900 distinct CDR3 sequences in the sample, with approximately 15% held by the top ten.

The sequencing input was peripheral blood. The clonotype was recovered from a human donor with an autoimmune cytopenia or autoimmune hepatitis (not recorded which). The rearrangement uses TRBV5-6 and TRBJ2-1; TCRdb calls TRBD2, which cannot be checked without DNA. CDR3 residues: CASSVGGLGFNEQFF.